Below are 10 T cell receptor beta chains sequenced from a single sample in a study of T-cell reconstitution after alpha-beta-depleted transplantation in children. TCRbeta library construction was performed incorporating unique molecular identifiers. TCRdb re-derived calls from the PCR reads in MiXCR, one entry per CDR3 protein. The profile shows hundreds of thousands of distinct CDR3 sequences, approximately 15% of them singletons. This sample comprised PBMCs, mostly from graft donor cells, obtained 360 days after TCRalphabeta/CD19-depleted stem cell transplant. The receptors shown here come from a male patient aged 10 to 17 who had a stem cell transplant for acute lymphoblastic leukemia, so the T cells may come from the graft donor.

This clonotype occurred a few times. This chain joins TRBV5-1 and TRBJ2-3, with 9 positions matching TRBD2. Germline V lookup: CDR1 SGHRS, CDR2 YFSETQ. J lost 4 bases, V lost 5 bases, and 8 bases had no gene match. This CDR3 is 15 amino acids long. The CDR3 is CASRTQREVADTQYF. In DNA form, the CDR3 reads TGCGCCAGCAGGACTCAGCGGGAGGTGGCAGATACGCAGTATTTT.

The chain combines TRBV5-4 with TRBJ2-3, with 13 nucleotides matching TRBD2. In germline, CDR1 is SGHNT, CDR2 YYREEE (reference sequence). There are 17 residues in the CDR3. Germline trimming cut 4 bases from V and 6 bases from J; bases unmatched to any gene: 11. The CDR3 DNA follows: TGTGCCAGCAGCCTCATCGGGTGGACTAGCGGGAGTGATACGCAGTATTTT. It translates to CASSLIGWTSGSDTQYF.

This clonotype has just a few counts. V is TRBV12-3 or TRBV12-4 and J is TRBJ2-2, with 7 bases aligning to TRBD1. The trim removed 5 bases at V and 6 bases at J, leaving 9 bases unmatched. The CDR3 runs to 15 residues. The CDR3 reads CASSRQGIGAGELFF. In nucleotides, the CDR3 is TGTGCCAGCAGTCGACAGGGTATAGGGGCCGGGGAGCTGTTTTTT.

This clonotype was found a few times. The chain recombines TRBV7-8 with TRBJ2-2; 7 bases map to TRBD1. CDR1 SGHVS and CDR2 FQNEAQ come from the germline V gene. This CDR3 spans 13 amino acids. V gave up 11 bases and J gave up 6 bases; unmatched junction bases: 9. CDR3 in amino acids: CAGQQGRAGELFF. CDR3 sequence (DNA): TGTGCCGGGCAACAGGGGCGAGCCGGGGAGCTGTTTTTT. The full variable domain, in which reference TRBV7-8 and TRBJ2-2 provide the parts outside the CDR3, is GAGVSQSPRYKVAKRGQDVALRCDPISGHVSLFWYQQALGQGPEFLTYFQNEAQLDKSGLPSDRFFAERPEGSVSTLKIQRTQQEDSAVYLCAGQQGRAGELFFGEGSRLTVL.

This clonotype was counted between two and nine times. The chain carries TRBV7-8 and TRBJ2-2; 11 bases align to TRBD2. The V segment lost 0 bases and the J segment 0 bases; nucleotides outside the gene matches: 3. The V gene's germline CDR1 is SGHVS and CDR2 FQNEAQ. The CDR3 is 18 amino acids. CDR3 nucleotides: TGTGCCAGCAGCTTAGCAATGGGACTAGCGGCGAACACCGGGGAGCTGTTTTTT. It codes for CASSLAMGLAANTGELFF.

CDR3 region: CASSLEVGASGRSGELFF. The DNA of the CDR3 is TGTGCCAGCAGCTTAGAGGTTGGGGCTAGCGGGAGATCCGGGGAGCTGTTTTTT. The chain is built from TRBV11-2 and TRBJ2-2; 10 nucleotides align to TRBD2. This CDR3 contains 18 residues. The trim removed 0 bases at V and 6 bases at J, leaving 10 bases unmatched. CDR1 SGHAT and CDR2 FQNNGV come from the germline V gene.

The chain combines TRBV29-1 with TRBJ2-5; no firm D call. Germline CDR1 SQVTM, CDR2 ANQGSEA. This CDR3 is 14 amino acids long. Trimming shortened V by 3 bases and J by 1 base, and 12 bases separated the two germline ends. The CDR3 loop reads CSVDPPGSQETQYF. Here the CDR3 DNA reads TGCAGCGTTGATCCCCCAGGTTCCCAAGAGACCCAGTACTTC.

As DNA, the CDR3 is TGTGCCAGCAGTTCCCCTAGCGGAGGGACAGATACGCAGTATTTT. This encodes CASSSPSGGTDTQYF. V gene TRBV5-5 combines with J gene TRBJ2-3; 7 nucleotides match TRBD2. The germline gives CDR1 SGHKS, CDR2 YYEKEE (reference sequence). The J segment lost 3 bases and the V segment lost 5 bases, leaving 9 bases of the junction unmatched. This CDR3 is 15 amino acids long.

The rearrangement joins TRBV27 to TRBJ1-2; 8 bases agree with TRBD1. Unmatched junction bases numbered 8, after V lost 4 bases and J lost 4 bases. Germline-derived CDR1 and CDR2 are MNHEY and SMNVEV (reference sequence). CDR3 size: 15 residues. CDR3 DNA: TGTGCCAGCAGTTACGGACAGGGCTGGGGCTATGGCTACACCTTC. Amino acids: CASSYGQGWGYGYTF.

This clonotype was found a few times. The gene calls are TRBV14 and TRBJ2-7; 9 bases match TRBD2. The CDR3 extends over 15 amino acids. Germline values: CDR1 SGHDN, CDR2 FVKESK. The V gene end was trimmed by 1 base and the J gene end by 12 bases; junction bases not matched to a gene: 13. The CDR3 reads CASSQGFGGRARLYF. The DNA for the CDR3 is TGTGCCAGCAGCCAAGGATTTGGCGGGAGGGCGCGGCTGTACTTC.